This T cell receptor beta chain appears in the sequencing data of a study of cytomegalovirus exposure and HLA in healthy donors (dated by TCRdb to the late 2010s). In terms of the full investigation: An earlier analysis of some 550 of the donors reported 250 to 350 Gb of sequence data and 117 million unique TCR beta sequences from some 180 million T cells. In addition to the first cohort of 666 subjects, a separate validation cohort of 130 or so different subjects was used. Roughly 300 gigabases of sequencing data and approximately 92 million unique TCR sequences made up an early release that covered roughly 670 HLA-typed donors. The study combined high-throughput TCR immunosequencing, statistical association of individual TCRs with disease status, and machine learning to predict cytomegalovirus infection status. Of the 300 to 500 genotyped donors, roughly 80% were placed in the genetic ancestry cluster associated with self-reported Caucasian donors. All discovery cohort repertoires had been generated using a single sequencing platform. A later genetic analysis used genome-wide SNP genotypes for about three fifths of the roughly 700 donors, treating that subset as a discovery cohort. The study used immunosequencing to profile the T cell repertoires of 666 subjects and linked those repertoires to cytomegalovirus serostatus. Alongside the repertoire data, information on donor age, sex, ethnicity and CMV serostatus was compiled. The study aimed to test whether cataloging public T cell receptors could reveal signatures of past pathogen exposure. A later analysis re-analyzed previously published TCR beta repertoires from roughly 690 donors and added high-resolution HLA genotyping to study TCR occurrence patterns. Several DR-DQ haplotypes were treated as single units for association and clustering because of strong linkage in the cohort. The number of typed donors differed by locus: about 620-640 for A, B, C, DRB1 and DQB1; approximately 520 for DQA1; 606 for DPA1; and 400 to 480 for DPB1. Rather than using new phenotypic data, the later analysis identified candidate immune exposures from TCR beta sequences and from how often those sequences occurred across donors. Class I and class II HLA loci were covered by the typing at four-digit resolution. In an earlier analysis of 587 of the donors, high-throughput TCR beta sequencing was used to judge whether each TCR beta V gene segment behaved as functional or pseudogenic. Among under 450 genotyped donors of the cohort, an average of roughly 240,000 unique TCR beta nucleotide sequences were sequenced per donor, around 20% of them non-productive.

In total, more than 500 healthy bone marrow donors made up the cohort. Cohort members were all nominally healthy when sampled, although unrecorded immune exposures were likely present. The donor was CMV seropositive and was included in the group of around 300 seropositive cohort members. Every donor gave a peripheral blood sample, and the peripheral blood mononuclear cells from that sample were used for TCR beta sequencing. The Qiagen DNeasy Blood Extraction Kit was used to extract genomic DNA from the blood cell samples. With regard to this clone: Its antigen is currently not known. Base qualities are not provided; no much larger clone lies one nucleotide away.

Libraries were built with the immunoSEQ multiplex PCR assay. For the multiplex PCR, a mixture combining 60 forward primers for TCR Vbeta segments and 13 reverse primers for TCR Jbeta segments was used. Amplification of the CDR3 region of rearranged TCR beta genes was performed with a multiplex PCR assay on genomic DNA. On the Illumina HiSeq System, the amplified TCR beta libraries were sequenced as 87-base-pair reads. The authors' analysis ran thus. Across the roughly 600 repertoires, a later analysis counted around 80 million unique TCR beta chains, 9.5 million to 12 million of which were shared by at least two donors. To remove PCR and sequencing errors, raw reads were error-corrected and collapsed into unique sequences using a nearest-neighbor algorithm that merged closely related sequences. V, D and J gene segments were assigned by aligning CDR3 sequences to IMGT reference sequences. Each retained sequence needed at least a six-nucleotide match to both a V gene segment and a J gene segment. Rearrangements were classified as productive when the CDR3 lacked stop codons and remained in frame with V and J, and all other rearrangements were classified as non-productive. Following IMGT convention, CDR3 was defined as the stretch from the second conserved V-encoded cysteine to the conserved J-encoded phenylalanine. Sequences without an unambiguous match to a single V gene segment were excluded from the earlier analysis of approximately 600 of the donors. An earlier analysis of 550 to 650 of the donors classified V segments as functional when productive rearrangements were above 56.7% and as segregating when the standard deviation between donors was above 5%. A statistical classification framework was developed to diagnose cytomegalovirus status using the catalog of TCR beta chain sequences. V and J gene assignment, in a later analysis, came from comparing TCR nucleotide sequences with IMGT/GENE-DB human TR gene sequences. In a later analysis, CDR3 sequences and most-parsimonious VDJ recombination scenarios were assigned using the TCRdist pipeline. In a later analysis, every TCR beta chain was defined by the combination of its CDR3 amino acid sequence and its V-gene family, and reads without a unique V-gene family were dropped. To address suspected cross-contamination and a sequencing artifact, a later analysis removed a few hundred highly shared, low-generation-probability nucleotide sequences. A later analysis calculated a clonal expansion index for each public chain from normalized within-repertoire ranks of inferred template counts. In a later analysis, generation probabilities were computed using a VDJ recombination model fitted to out-of-frame rearrangements, and the results were checked against IGoR. In a later analysis, TCR-TCR, TCR-HLA and TCR-CMV co-occurrence was scored with hypergeometric tests, and a repertoire-size bias correction was applied to TCR pairs. To estimate false discovery rates, a later analysis permuted the HLA or CMV assignments 20 times. In a later analysis, co-occurring TCRs were grouped with DBSCAN, and TCRdist sequence similarity was added when clustering was performed within HLA-allele-positive subsets. Repertoires with fewer than 30,000 or more than 120,000 public chains were left out of co-occurrence clustering, as were about five repertoires with anomalous nucleotide sharing. Here the immuneACCESS table is served through TCRdb, limited to in-frame sequences with V and J called. Missing clones are a known gap in these copies; in checked studies unresolved V genes cover under half, and the rest lacks a known reason. V, J and clone size are those of that table, while D and trimming were read from the DNA. This sample lists about 160,000 clones; about 74% were detected once. In total, the top ten clones hold around 13% of the sample.

For this chain, trimming is 2 bases at the V end and 5 bases at the J end, and the number of junction bases without a gene match is 6. From the cysteine through the phenylalanine, the CDR3 covers 15 amino acids. Only the CDR3 region is kept as DNA, spanning 45 bases read in frame from base 1. The germline V gene (reference sequence) provides CDR1 SGHNT and CDR2 YYREEE. Study-wide findings and limitations: A further reported finding was that TCR beta sequences accurately predicted the HLA-A and HLA-B alleles for most subjects in the first cohort. It was suggested by the authors that the approach could potentially be generalized to other disease states and immunological phenotypes. Seventeen rarely observed V segments, including chromosome 9 orphons, were excluded from the earlier analysis of some 590 of the donors because counts were too low. In a later analysis, HLA-associated TCR beta chains were found to be more clonally expanded and to have lower generation probabilities than equally common non-associated chains. In vitro tests confirmed that three of the cytomegalovirus-associated TCR beta chains recognize cytomegalovirus antigens. Compared with the roughly 670-donor mean, donors in an Asian-associated ancestry cluster had fewer N-insertions in productive TCRs, according to a later genetic analysis. This cohort had only TCR beta chains sequenced, and the lack of alpha or paired-chain data limited which features could be detected. The presence/absence analyses assumed that sequencing depth was roughly uniform across donors, and that assumption may not be true. CMV serostatus was the only immune exposure information available for the cohort. In a later analysis, TCR association rates were found to vary across HLA loci, with the most associated TCRs seen for DRB1 alleles and the fewest for HLA-C alleles. While some public TCRs were present in many individuals, most TCR sequences turned up only very rarely across donors. Cytomegalovirus status was reported to be diagnosed by the classifier with high specificity and sensitivity in both the original and validation cohorts. In a later analysis, some 17,000 TCR beta sequences were associated with specific HLA alleles at a false discovery rate of 0.05. Some IMGT-functional V segments, including TRBV6-2 and TRBV6-3, could not be distinguished by the 87-base-pair reads and were therefore excluded. Linkage disequilibrium might explain the correlated functional status among segregating V segments, but an unknown experimental factor could not be ruled out. An association between a missense DCLRE1C variant and V-gene and J-gene trimming of TCR beta chains was found in a later genetic analysis and replicated in an independent cohort. HLA typing was unavailable for some donors at each locus, so association tests used only the typed subset. A cluster of highly shared sequence variants was judged likely to be a technical artifact of the sequencing pipeline. In a later analysis, most CMV-associated TCR beta chains were found to appear HLA-restricted, with HLA associations seemingly driven largely by CMV exposure. An earlier analysis of approximately 540 of the donors showed that most TCR beta V segments appeared in productive rearrangements either about 87% or about 30% of the time, which broadly matched IMGT annotations. In the study, some 160 TCR beta chains were listed as associated with cytomegalovirus. Several of the top co-occurrence clusters appeared to be linked to parvovirus B19, influenza, CMV and Epstein-Barr virus, according to a later analysis. When HLA alleles, especially DR and DQ, strongly co-occurred, attributing TCR associations to individual alleles was difficult.

The receptor was derived from a middle-aged man in good health and CMV-seropositive. The rearranged segments are TRBV5-4 and TRBJ2-3; the junction holds 9 bases that match TRBD1. Sequenced: PBMCs. The CDR3 protein sequence reads: CASSFRDRAEDTQYF. The nucleotide sequence is given as TGTGCCAGCAGCTTTCGGGACAGGGCGGAAGATACGCAGTATTTT.